This T cell receptor (beta chain) was profiled in a study of human T cells and chemical hapten exposure. Study-wide points: With regard to DPC sensitization, TCRs above 1 in 1000 frequency did not change.

Concerning this clonotype itself: Its antigen is undetermined.

The V end was cut by 1 base, the J end by 5 bases, with 16 bases between. Germline CDR1 reads KGHSH; CDR2 reads LQKENI. This CDR3 contains 16 residues. TCRdb passed the RACE reads through MiXCR, listing each CDR3 protein once. The sample includes roughly 52,000 distinct CDR3 sequences, 7.5% to 10% of them seen just once. The time point here: patch test 2, 6 weeks after DPC sensitization. Treatment denoted: therapeutic diphenylcyclopropenone sensitization with weekly scalp DPC. The sequence came from a woman between 45 and 65 years old with alopecia areata. Some clones in this sample may be carry-over from other donors' samples. The chain recombines TRBV18 with TRBJ2-3; TRBD1 might be the D (6 bases). The source material was whole blood, sampled in connection with sensitization to the hapten diphenylcyclopropenone (DPC). This chain's CDR3 is CASSPQLWGRKDTQYF. CDR3 nucleotide sequence: TGTGCCAGCTCACCACAGTTGTGGGGGCGCAAAGATACGCAGTATTTT. Based on the CDR3 plus reference TRBV18 and TRBJ2-3, the full variable domain is NAGVMQNPRHLVRRRGQEARLRCSPMKGHSHVYWYRQLPEEGLKFMVYLQKENIIDESGMPKERFSAEFPKEGPSILRIQQVVRGDSAAYFCASSPQLWGRKDTQYFGPGTRLTVL.